Detailed here is one T cell receptor (beta chain). The data were produced by immunoSEQ multiplex PCR, yet TCRdb's version contains in-frame clones alone and is incomplete. The sample lists about 36,000 clones, roughly 91% occurring once. This record belongs to a study of T cell changes during pregnancy in multiple sclerosis. This clonotype was sampled from a female donor with multiple sclerosis, enrolled in a pregnancy study. This material consisted of CD4+ T cells from peripheral blood mononuclear cells, taken in the first trimester of pregnancy.

CDR3 residues: CSVKLANTDTQYF. Here the CDR3 DNA reads TGCAGCGTGAAACTAGCGAACACAGATACGCAGTATTTT. The genes are TRBV29-1 and TRBJ2-3; TRBD2 matches at 7 bases. V shed 6 bases, J shed 2 bases, and the junction held 5 bases outside the gene matches. This CDR3 has 13 amino acids. Germline V lookup: CDR1 SQVTM, CDR2 ANQGSEA.